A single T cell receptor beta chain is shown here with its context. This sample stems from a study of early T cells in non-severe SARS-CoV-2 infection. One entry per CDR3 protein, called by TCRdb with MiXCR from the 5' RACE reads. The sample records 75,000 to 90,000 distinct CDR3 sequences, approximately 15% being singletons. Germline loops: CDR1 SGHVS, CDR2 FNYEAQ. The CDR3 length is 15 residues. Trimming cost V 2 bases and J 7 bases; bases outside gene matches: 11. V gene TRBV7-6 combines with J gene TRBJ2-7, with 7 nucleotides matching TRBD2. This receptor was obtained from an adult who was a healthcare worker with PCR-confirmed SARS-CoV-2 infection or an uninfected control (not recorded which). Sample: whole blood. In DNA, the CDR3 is TGTGCCAGCAGCTTACTCGCGGGAGCTCCGGGAGAGCAGTACTTC. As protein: CASSLLAGAPGEQYF.